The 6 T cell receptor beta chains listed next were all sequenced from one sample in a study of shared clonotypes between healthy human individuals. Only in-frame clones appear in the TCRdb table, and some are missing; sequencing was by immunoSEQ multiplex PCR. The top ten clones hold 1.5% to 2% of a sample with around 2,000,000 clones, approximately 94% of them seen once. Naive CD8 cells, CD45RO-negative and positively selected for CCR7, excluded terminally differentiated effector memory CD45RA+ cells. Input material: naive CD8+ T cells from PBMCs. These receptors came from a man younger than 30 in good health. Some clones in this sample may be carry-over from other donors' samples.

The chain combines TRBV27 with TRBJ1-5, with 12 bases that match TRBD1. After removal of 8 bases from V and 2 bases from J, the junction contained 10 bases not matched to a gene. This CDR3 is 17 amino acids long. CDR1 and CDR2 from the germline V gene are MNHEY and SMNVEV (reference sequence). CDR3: CASLGGTGGAGNQPQHF. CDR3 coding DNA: TGTGCCAGCCTCGGGGGGACAGGGGGCGCCGGCAATCAGCCCCAGCATTTT.

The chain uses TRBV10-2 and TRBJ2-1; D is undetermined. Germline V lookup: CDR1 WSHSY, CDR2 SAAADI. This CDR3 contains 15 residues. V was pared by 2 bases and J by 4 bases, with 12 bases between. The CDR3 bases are TGCGCCAGCAGTGAGGGGCAGTACGATTACAATGAGCAGTTCTTC. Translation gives CASSEGQYDYNEQFF.

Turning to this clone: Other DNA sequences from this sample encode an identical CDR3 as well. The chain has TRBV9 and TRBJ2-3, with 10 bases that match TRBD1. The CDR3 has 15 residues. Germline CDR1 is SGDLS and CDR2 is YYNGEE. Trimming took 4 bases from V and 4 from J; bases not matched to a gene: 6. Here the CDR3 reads CASSPWDRGADTQYF. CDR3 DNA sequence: TGTGCCAGCAGCCCTTGGGACAGGGGTGCAGATACGCAGTATTTT.

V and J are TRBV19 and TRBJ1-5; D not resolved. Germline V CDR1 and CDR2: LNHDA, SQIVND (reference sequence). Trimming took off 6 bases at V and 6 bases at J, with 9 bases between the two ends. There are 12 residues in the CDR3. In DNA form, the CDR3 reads TGTGCCAGTAGCGGAACGGTTCAGCCCCAGCATTTT. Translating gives CASSGTVQPQHF.

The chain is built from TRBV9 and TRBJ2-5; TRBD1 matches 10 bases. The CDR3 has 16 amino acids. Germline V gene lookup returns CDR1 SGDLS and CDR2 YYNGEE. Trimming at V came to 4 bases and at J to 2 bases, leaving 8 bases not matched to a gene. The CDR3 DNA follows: TGTGCCAGCAGCCGACGGGACAGGGGAGGACAAGAGACCCAGTACTTC. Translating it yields CASSRRDRGGQETQYF.

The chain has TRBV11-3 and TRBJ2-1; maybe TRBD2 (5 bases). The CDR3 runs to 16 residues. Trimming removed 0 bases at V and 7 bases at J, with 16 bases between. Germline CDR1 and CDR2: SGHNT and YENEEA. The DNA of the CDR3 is TGTGCCAGCAGCTTAGATGGTACGGGGAGTTTAAATGAGCAGTTCTTC. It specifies CASSLDGTGSLNEQFF. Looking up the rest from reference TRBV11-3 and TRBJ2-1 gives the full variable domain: EAGVVQSPRYKIIEKKQPVAFWCNPISGHNTLYWYLQNLGQGPELLIRYENEEAVDDSQLPKDRFSAERLKGVDSTLKIQPAELGDSAVYLCASSLDGTGSLNEQFFGPGTRLTVL.